The following is a TCR beta chain sequence with its context. Antigen unknown. TCRdb keeps only in-frame clones here, not all; method: immunoSEQ multiplex PCR. The sample yields about 130,000 clones, roughly 92% seen once. The record originates from a study of T cell responses to AZD1222 COVID-19 vaccine. Study-level points and caveats: Among the donors, most were white British and more were female, and clonal diversity was possibly underestimated.

The germline V gene encodes CDR1 KGHDR and CDR2 SFDVKD. The V and J ends lost 0 bases and 5 bases respectively, with 16 bases between them. This CDR3 has 17 residues. The sequencing used peripheral blood, collected 28 days after the second AZD1222 dose. The sequence derives from an adult who received the AZD1222 COVID-19 vaccine. The chain couples TRBV24-1 to TRBJ2-1; D is uncertain. The CDR3 nucleotides read TGTGCCACCAGTGATTTGGGGGATGGGGATTCGGACAATGAGCAGTTCTTC. Protein: CATSDLGDGDSDNEQFF.